The 18 T cell receptor beta chains in this list originate from one sample, sequenced in a study of cytomegalovirus exposure and HLA in healthy donors. Researchers ran the PCR with 60 Vbeta and 13 Jbeta primers. Method: immunoSEQ multiplex PCR; TCRdb's copy keeps in-frame clones and lacks some. The table shows about 200,000 clones, with about four fifths occurring only once. The sample taken for sequencing was PBMCs. The receptors were gathered from a male donor in good health and CMV-seropositive.

The chain uses TRBV7-9 and TRBJ2-3, with 8 bases aligning to TRBD2. Germline V gene lookup returns CDR1 SEHNR and CDR2 FQNEAQ (reference sequence). The CDR3 loop spans 17 amino acids. V lost 5 bases, J lost 4 bases, and 14 bases stayed unmatched. CDR3: CASSPYVWRGDPDTQYF. The CDR3 DNA is TGTGCCAGCAGCCCGTACGTTTGGCGGGGGGACCCAGATACGCAGTATTTT.

The chain carries TRBV9 and TRBJ2-2, with 7 bases identical to TRBD2. V was clipped by 3 bases and J by 1 base; unmatched bases: 6. This CDR3 region has 16 residues. CDR1 and CDR2 (germline): SGDLS, YYNGEE. The CDR3 region is CASSADIAGNTGELFF. CDR3 nucleotide sequence: TGTGCCAGCAGCGCCGATATAGCGGGGAACACCGGGGAGCTGTTTTTT.

The chain couples TRBV14 to TRBJ1-4; D is uncertain. The CDR3 sequence is 15 residues long. Trimming shortened V by 3 bases and J by 1 base, and 9 bases separated the two germline ends. Germline CDR1 SGHDN, CDR2 FVKESK. The DNA of the CDR3 is TGTGCCAGCAGCCAGGAACAGTTAACTAATGAAAAACTGTTTTTT. Translating gives CASSQEQLTNEKLFF. Full variable domain (rest looked up from reference TRBV14 and TRBJ1-4): EAGVTQFPSHSVIEKGQTVTLRCDPISGHDNLYWYRRVMGKEIKFLLHFVKESKQDESGMPNNRFLAERTGGTYSTLKVQPAELEDSGVYFCASSQEQLTNEKLFFGSGTQLSVL.

The chain recombines TRBV5-1 with TRBJ2-7; D may be TRBD2 (5 bases). Germline lookup yields CDR1 SGHRS and CDR2 YFSETQ. CDR3 size: 13 residues. V gave up 5 bases and J gave up 3 bases, with 12 bases separating them. The CDR3 loop reads CASRTPDFYEQYF. CDR3 sequence (DNA): TGCGCCAGCAGAACACCGGACTTCTACGAGCAGTACTTC. Full variable domain (remainder filled in from reference TRBV5-1 and TRBJ2-7): KAGVTQTPRYLIKTRGQQVTLSCSPISGHRSVSWYQQTPGQGLQFLFEYFSETQRNKGNFPGRFSGRQFSNSRSEMNVSTLELGDSALYLCASRTPDFYEQYFGPGTRLTVT.

The table lists this clone with a few counts. The sample holds other DNA sequences that translate to the same CDR3. The V gene is TRBV4-3, the J gene TRBJ1-5; TRBD1 is a possible D gene (6 bases). V was clipped by 0 bases and J by 6 bases, with 6 bases between them. CDR1 and CDR2 from the germline V gene are LGHNA and YSLEER. The CDR3 is made up of 13 amino acids. The CDR3 sequence is CASSQDRGQPQHF. Here the CDR3 DNA reads TGCGCCAGCAGCCAAGACAGGGGTCAGCCCCAGCATTTT.

V gene TRBV7-3 combines with J gene TRBJ2-1; possible D gene TRBD1, 5 bases. Looked up from germline, CDR1 is SGHTA and CDR2 is FQGTGA. V was clipped by 4 bases and J by 4 bases, with 14 bases between them. This CDR3 is 15 amino acids long. The chain's CDR3 is CASSSTGAWYNEQFF. The CDR3 DNA is TGTGCCAGCAGCTCCACTGGGGCCTGGTACAATGAGCAGTTCTTC. The full variable domain, rest sourced from reference TRBV7-3 and TRBJ2-1, is GAGVSQTPSNKVTEKGKYVELRCDPISGHTALYWYRQSLGQGPEFLIYFQGTGAADDSGLPNDRFFAVRPEGSVSTLKIQRTERGDSAVYLCASSSTGAWYNEQFFGPGTRLTVL.

The chain links TRBV18 to TRBJ2-4; TRBD1 agrees at 8 bases. The V and J ends lost 3 bases and 13 bases, in that order; junction bases with no gene match: 11. This CDR3 has 14 residues. Germline V gene data show CDR1 as KGHSH and CDR2 as LQKENI. CDR3 coding DNA: TGTGCCAGCTCACCCCTCGGGACAGGCGATCTCCAGTACTTC. This codes for CASSPLGTGDLQYF.

This clone has just one count. The V gene is TRBV6-5, the J gene TRBJ2-1; 7 bases agree with TRBD1. The germline V gene has CDR1 MNHEY and CDR2 SVGAGI. The CDR3 totals 15 residues. With 7 bases clipped from V and 2 bases from J, the junction kept 8 bases outside the gene matches. CDR3 DNA sequence: TGTGCCAGCACCAGGGGGTCCTTCACCTACAATGAGCAGTTCTTC. Protein: CASTRGSFTYNEQFF.

The chain is built from TRBV5-1 and TRBJ1-2; 7 nucleotides agree with TRBD1. Germline lookup yields CDR1 SGHRS and CDR2 YFSETQ. V gave up 2 bases and J gave up 4 bases; unmatched junction bases: 5. CDR3 length equals 14 residues. CDR3 DNA: TGCGCCAGCAGCTTCCCGGGACAGAGCTATGGCTACACCTTC. Its protein product is CASSFPGQSYGYTF.

V gene TRBV7-8 combines with J gene TRBJ2-2, with 7 bases aligning to TRBD2. The junction had 6 bases not matched to a gene; V was cut back by 5 bases and J by 0 bases. This CDR3 comprises 16 residues. The germline gives CDR1 SGHVS, CDR2 FQNEAQ. DNA for the CDR3: TGTGCCAGCAGCCCCCCGGGGGGACCGAACACCGGGGAGCTGTTTTTT. It specifies CASSPPGGPNTGELFF.

The chain joins TRBV27 to TRBJ1-5; possible D gene TRBD1, 5 bases. There are 13 residues in the CDR3. Germline CDR1 is MNHEY and CDR2 is SMNVEV (reference sequence). Deletions cut 2 bases from V and 7 bases from J, with 9 bases between. CDR3 protein: CASSLPGGQPQHF. CDR3 bases: TGTGCCAGCAGTTTACCCGGGGGGCAGCCCCAGCATTTT.

V usage is TRBV27 and J usage is TRBJ2-5, with 12 bases identical to TRBD2. Unmatched junction bases numbered 3, after V lost 5 bases and J lost 2 bases. The CDR3 consists of 15 residues. Germline loops: CDR1 MNHEY, CDR2 SMNVEV (reference sequence). The DNA of the CDR3 is TGTGCCAGCAGTCGACTAGCGGGAGATCAAGAGACCCAGTACTTC. Translation gives CASSRLAGDQETQYF.

This clone showed up just once. The rearrangement links TRBV21-1 to TRBJ1-6. TRBV21-1 is termed a pseudogene. CDR3 length: 18 amino acids. The CDR3 nucleotides read TGTGCCGGCAGCAAAATGGGGCTAAGTGGAGGGTGGAATTCACCCCTCCACTTT. This codes for CAGSKMGLSGGWNSPLHF.

This chain connects TRBV19 to TRBJ2-5; no clear D gene. The CDR3 has 13 residues. The germline CDR1 and CDR2 sequences are LNHDA and SQIVND (reference sequence). V was shortened by 3 bases and J by 2 bases, with 7 bases between the two germline ends. Written as DNA, the CDR3 is TGTGCCAGTAGTATCTCGGAGCAAGAGACCCAGTACTTC. Its translation is CASSISEQETQYF.

The chain combines TRBV4-2 with TRBJ2-1, with TRBD2 matching over 7 bases. Germline CDR1 is LGHNA and CDR2 is YNFKEQ. J was trimmed by 12 bases and V by 2 bases; bases with no gene match: 10. CDR3 length equals 14 residues. CDR3 sequence: CASSQQLGTTPQFF. The CDR3 DNA reads as TGTGCCAGCAGCCAACAACTCGGGACTACACCGCAGTTCTTC.

The rearrangement uses TRBV27 and TRBJ2-7; D may be TRBD2 (6 bases). CDR1 MNHEY and CDR2 SMNVEV come from the germline V gene (reference sequence). The CDR3 runs 15 residues. V lost 2 bases and J lost 3, with 14 bases in between. The CDR3 sequence: CASSLRRPGDYEQYF. CDR3 in DNA: TGTGCCAGCAGTTTAAGACGCCCGGGGGACTACGAGCAGTACTTC.

The V and J genes are TRBV10-2 and TRBJ2-5, with 7 bases identical to TRBD1. V lost 6 bases, J lost 3 bases, and 4 bases stayed unmatched. CDR3 size: 13 residues. CDR1 and CDR2 (germline): WSHSY, SAAADI. The CDR3 coding sequence is TGCGCCAGCAGGGGGACAGAGAAAGAGACCCAGTACTTC. This codes for CASRGTEKETQYF.

The CDR3 DNA is TGTGCCTGGAAGTCCTATGGTTCCTCTGGAAACACCATATATTTT. It codes for CAWKSYGSSGNTIYF. This rearrangement joins TRBV30 to TRBJ1-3; D remains ambiguous. CDR3 length: 15 amino acids. CDR1 GTSNPN and CDR2 SVGIG come from the germline V gene (reference sequence). V was trimmed by 4 bases and J by 0 bases, leaving 13 bases between them.